The present TCR beta chain was sequenced within a study of blood T cell repertoires in COVID-19. Per the authors' pipeline: Using reference gene primer amplification, nucleated cell counts were estimated. TCRdb's copy holds only in-frame clones and misses some; the assay was immunoSEQ multiplex PCR. The V and J calls and the clone size are those of that table, but D and trimming were determined from the DNA. The sample shows roughly 55,000 clones, around 87% of them seen only once. The CDR3 has 15 amino acids. Per the germline V gene, CDR1 is SNHLY and CDR2 is FYNNEI. V lost 7 bases and J lost 4; bases outside the gene matches: 8. This clone was seen only once.

The material sequenced was peripheral blood. The receptor was derived from a man aged 45-60 years with active COVID-19. The chain recombines TRBV2 with TRBJ1-4, with 8 bases aligning to TRBD1. This CDR3 reads CASTRQGLHNEKLFF. As DNA, the CDR3 is TGTGCCAGCACCCGACAGGGGCTTCATAATGAAAAACTGTTTTTT. Looking up the rest from reference TRBV2 and TRBJ1-4 gives the full variable domain: EPEVTQTPSHQVTQMGQEVILRCVPISNHLYFYWYRQILGQKVEFLVSFYNNEISEKSEIFDDQFSVERPDGSNFTLKIRSTKLEDSAMYFCASTRQGLHNEKLFFGSGTQLSVL.